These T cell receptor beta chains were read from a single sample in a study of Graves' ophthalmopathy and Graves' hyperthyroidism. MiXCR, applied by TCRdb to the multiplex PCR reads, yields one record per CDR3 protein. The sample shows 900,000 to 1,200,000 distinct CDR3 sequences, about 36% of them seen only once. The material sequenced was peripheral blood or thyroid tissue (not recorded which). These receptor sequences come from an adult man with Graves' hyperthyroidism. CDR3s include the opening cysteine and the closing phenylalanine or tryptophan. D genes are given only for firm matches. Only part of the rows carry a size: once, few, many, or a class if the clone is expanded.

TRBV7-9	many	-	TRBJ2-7	CASSTHSYEQYF	TGTGCCAGCAGCACCCACTCCTACGAGCAGTACTTC
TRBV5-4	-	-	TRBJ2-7	CASSPAHRDSYEQYF	TGTGCCAGCAGCCCAGCTCACAGGGACTCCTACGAGCAGTACTTC
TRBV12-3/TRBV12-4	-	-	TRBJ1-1	CASSSVPVAFF	TGTGCCAGCAGTTCCGTACCTGTAGCCTTCTTT
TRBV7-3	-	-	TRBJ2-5	CASSLFRAPGTQYF	TGTGCCAGCAGCTTATTCAGGGCACCGGGGACCCAGTACTTC
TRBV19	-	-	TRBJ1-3	CASSLWSGDTIYF	TGTGCCAGTAGTCTCTGGTCGGGGGACACCATATATTTT
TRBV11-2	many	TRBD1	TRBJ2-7	CASSTPGTAPYEQYF	TGTGCCAGCAGCACACCCGGGACAGCCCCCTACGAGCAGTACTTC
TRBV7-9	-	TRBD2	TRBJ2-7	CASSETRGSGTYEQYF	TGTGCCAGCAGCGAAACACGGGGTAGCGGGACCTACGAGCAGTACTTC
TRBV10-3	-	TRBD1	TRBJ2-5	CASSRTRGLETQYF	TGTGCGAGCAGCCGAACCAGGGGGCTGGAGACCCAGTACTTC
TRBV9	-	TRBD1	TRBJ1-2	CASSGGTGANTF	TGTGCCAGCAGCGGAGGGACAGGGGCTAACACCTTC
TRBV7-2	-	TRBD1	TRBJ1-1	CASSLDPGQRAFF	TGTGCCAGCAGCTTAGATCCGGGACAGAGAGCTTTCTTT
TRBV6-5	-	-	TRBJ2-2	CASSPHSYANTGELFF	TGTGCCAGCAGTCCCCATTCTTACGCGAACACCGGGGAGCTGTTTTTT
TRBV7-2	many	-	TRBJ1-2	CASSLSSGPDYGYTF	TGTGCCAGCAGCTTATCTTCAGGGCCCGACTATGGCTACACCTTC
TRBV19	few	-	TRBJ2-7	CASSISDRLGGEQYF	TGTGCCAGTAGTATATCTGACAGGCTGGGAGGCGAGCAGTACTTC
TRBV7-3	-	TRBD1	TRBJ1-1	CASSPGDRGANTEAFF	TGTGCCAGCAGCCCGGGGGACAGGGGGGCGAACACTGAAGCTTTCTTT
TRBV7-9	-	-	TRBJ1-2	CASSRGDTANYGYTF	TGTGCCAGCAGCCGAGGGGACACCGCTAACTATGGCTACACCTTC
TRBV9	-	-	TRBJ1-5	CASSVGGLPVEPQHF	TGTGCCAGCAGCGTAGGGGGGCTCCCCGTGGAGCCCCAGCATTTT
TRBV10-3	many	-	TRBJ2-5	CAISDGWETQYF	TGTGCCATCAGTGATGGTTGGGAGACCCAGTACTTC
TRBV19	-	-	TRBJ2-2	CASRAGPGELFF	TGTGCCAGTAGAGCAGGTCCCGGGGAGCTGTTTTTT
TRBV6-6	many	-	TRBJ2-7	CASSSLLRRSLYEQYF	TGTGCCAGCAGTTCCCTACTCAGGAGGAGTCTGTACGAGCAGTACTTC
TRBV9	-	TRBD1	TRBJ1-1	CASSVGPGGDTEAFF	TGTGCCAGCAGCGTAGGACCAGGGGGGGACACTGAAGCTTTCTTT
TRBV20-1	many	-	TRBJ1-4	CSASRQGYEKLFF	TGCAGTGCTAGTCGCCAGGGGTATGAAAAACTGTTTTTT
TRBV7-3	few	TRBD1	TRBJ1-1	CASSLRQGGKAFF	TGTGCCAGCAGCTTACGGCAGGGGGGAAAAGCTTTCTTT
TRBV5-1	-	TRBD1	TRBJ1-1	CASASGGAMNTEAFF	TGCGCCAGCGCCTCAGGGGGCGCTATGAACACTGAAGCTTTCTTT
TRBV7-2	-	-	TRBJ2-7	CASSQDPQGAYEQYF	TGCGCCAGCAGCCAAGACCCACAGGGCGCCTACGAGCAGTACTTC
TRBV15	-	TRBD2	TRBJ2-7	CATSSLVRTSTYEQYF	TGTGCCACCAGCAGCTTAGTACGGACTAGCACCTACGAGCAGTACTTC
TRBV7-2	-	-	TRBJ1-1	CASTNAGTLSTEAFF	TGTGCCAGCACCAACGCGGGTACTTTGAGCACTGAAGCCTTCTTT
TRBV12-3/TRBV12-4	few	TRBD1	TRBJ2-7	CASRRDRGHEQYF	TGTGCCAGCAGGAGGGACAGGGGCCACGAGCAGTACTTC
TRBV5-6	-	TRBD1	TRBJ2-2	CASSPGTGVAGELFF	TGTGCCAGCAGCCCCGGGACAGGGGTGGCCGGGGAGCTGTTTTTT
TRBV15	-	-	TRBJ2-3	CATSARTSTDTQYF	TGTGCCACCAGCGCCCGGACTAGCACAGATACGCAGTATTTT
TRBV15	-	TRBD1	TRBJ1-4	CATSGTGDEKLFF	TGTGCCACCAGCGGGACAGGGGATGAAAAACTGTTTTTT
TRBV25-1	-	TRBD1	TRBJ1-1	CAGGEEAFF	TGTGCAGGGGGCGAGGAAGCTTTCTTT
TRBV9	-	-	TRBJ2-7	CASSQVSYEGSEQYF	TGTGCCAGCAGCCAAGTCTCCTATGAGGGAAGCGAGCAGTACTTC
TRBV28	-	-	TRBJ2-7	CASSTGFRTGSDEQYF	TGTGCCAGCAGTACTGGATTCAGAACAGGGTCCGACGAGCAGTACTTC
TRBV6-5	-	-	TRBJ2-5	CASTRGQETQYF	TGTGCCAGCACCAGGGGCCAAGAGACCCAGTACTTC
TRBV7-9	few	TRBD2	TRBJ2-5	CASSLRLAQETQYF	TGTGCCAGCAGCCTTAGACTAGCGCAAGAGACCCAGTACTTC
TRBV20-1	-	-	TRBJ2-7	CSAPGQYF	TGCAGTGCTCCGGGGCAGTACTTC
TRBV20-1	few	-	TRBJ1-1	CSAPPSGTTEAFF	TGCAGTGCTCCGCCCAGCGGGACCACTGAAGCTTTCTTT
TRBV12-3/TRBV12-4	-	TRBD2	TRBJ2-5	CASSFQTSGRRETQYF	TGTGCCAGCAGTTTTCAGACTAGCGGGAGACGAGAGACCCAGTACTTC
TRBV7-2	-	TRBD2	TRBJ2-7	CASSSLAGKSYEQYF	TGTGCCAGCAGTTCGCTAGCGGGAAAGTCCTACGAGCAGTACTTC
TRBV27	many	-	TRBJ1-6	CASTEGNSPLHF	TGTGCCAGCACCGAGGGAAATTCACCCCTCCACTTT
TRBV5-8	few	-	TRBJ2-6	CASSEPRRSGANVLTF	TGTGCCAGCAGCGAACCGAGGCGCTCTGGGGCCAACGTCCTGACTTTC
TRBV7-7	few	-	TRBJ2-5	CASSFRTSAETQYF	TGTGCTAGCAGCTTCCGGACGTCTGCGGAGACCCAGTACTTC
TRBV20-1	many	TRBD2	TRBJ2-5	CSAGISGGGTQYF	TGCAGTGCTGGGATATCCGGGGGGGGGACCCAGTACTTC
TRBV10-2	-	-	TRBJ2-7	CASSEPDSLREQYF	TGCGCCAGCAGTGAGCCGGACAGTCTGAGGGAGCAGTACTTC
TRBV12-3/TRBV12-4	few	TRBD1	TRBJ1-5	CASSSLSTGFQPQHF	TGTGCCAGCAGTTCCTTATCGACAGGGTTTCAGCCCCAGCATTTT
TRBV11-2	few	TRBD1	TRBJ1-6	CASSVFPGQGSSYNSPLHF	TGTGCCAGCAGCGTTTTCCCGGGACAGGGGAGCTCCTATAATTCACCCCTCCACTTT
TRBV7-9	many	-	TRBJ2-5	CASSLVPGARETQYF	TGTGCCAGCAGCTTGGTTCCTGGGGCTCGGGAGACCCAGTACTTC
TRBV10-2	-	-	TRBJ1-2	CASSAGYSRVALGYTF	TGCGCCAGCAGTGCCGGATACAGCAGAGTCGCACTTGGCTACACCTTC
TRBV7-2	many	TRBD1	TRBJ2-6	CASSRHPGQGLSGANVLTF	TGTGCCAGCAGCCGTCATCCGGGACAGGGATTATCTGGGGCCAACGTCCTGACTTTC
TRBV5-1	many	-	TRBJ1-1	CASSPVEGLRTEAFF	TGCGCCAGCAGCCCCGTAGAAGGGTTGAGGACTGAAGCTTTCTTT